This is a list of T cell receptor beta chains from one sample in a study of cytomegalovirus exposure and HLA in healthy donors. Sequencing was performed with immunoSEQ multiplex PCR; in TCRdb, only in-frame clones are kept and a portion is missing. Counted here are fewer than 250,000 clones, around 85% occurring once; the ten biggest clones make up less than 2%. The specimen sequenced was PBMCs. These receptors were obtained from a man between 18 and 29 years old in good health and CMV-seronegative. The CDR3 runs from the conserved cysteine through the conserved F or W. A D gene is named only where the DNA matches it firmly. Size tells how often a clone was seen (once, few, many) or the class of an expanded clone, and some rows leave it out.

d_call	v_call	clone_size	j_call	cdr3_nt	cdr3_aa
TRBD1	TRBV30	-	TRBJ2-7	TGTGCCTGGAGTGCCGTTATCCGGGCAGGGGGCCCCTACGAGCAGTACTTC	CAWSAVIRAGGPYEQYF
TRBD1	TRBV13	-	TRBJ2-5	TGTGCCAGCAGATCAGCCGAGACAGGGGACCCACAAGAGACCCAGTACTTC	CASRSAETGDPQETQYF
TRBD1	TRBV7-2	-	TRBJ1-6	TGTGCCAGCAGCCCCCAGGGGGTCCTTTCACCCCTCCACTTT	CASSPQGVLSPLHF
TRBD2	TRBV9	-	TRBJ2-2	TGTGCCAGCAGCGTAAAAGCGGGAGGCACCGGGGAGCTGTTTTTT	CASSVKAGGTGELFF
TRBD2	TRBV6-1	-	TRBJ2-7	TGTGCCAGCAGGCAGGGACTAGCAGGGGACGAGCAGTACTTC	CASRQGLAGDEQYF
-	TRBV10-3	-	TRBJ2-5	TGTGCCATCAGTGAGTCCCGGGGAGGCGGGGAGACCCAGTACTTC	CAISESRGGGETQYF
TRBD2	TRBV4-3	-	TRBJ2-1	TGCGCCAGCAGCCCAGCCCGGCTAGCGGGAGGGAGGGCCTACAATGAGCAGTTCTTC	CASSPARLAGGRAYNEQFF
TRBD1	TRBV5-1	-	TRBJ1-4	TGCGCCAGCAGCTTGATTGCTATGGGACAGGGGAATGAAAAACTGTTTTTT	CASSLIAMGQGNEKLFF
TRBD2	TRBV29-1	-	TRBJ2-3	TGCAGCGTTAGCGGGAGGGCCTCAAATACGCAGTATTTT	CSVSGRASNTQYF
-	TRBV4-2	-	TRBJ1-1	TGTGCCAGCGGGGGGGGCACTCCGATGAACACTGAAGCTTTCTTT	CASGGGTPMNTEAFF
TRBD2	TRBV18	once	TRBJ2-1	TGTGCCAGCTCAACGACTAGCGGGGGTTCAGGAAATGAGCAGTTCTTC	CASSTTSGGSGNEQFF
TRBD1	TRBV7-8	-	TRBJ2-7	TGTGCCAGCAGCTTAGGGAGCCAGGGGGTTTTCAACGAGCAGTACTTC	CASSLGSQGVFNEQYF
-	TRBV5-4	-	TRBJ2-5	TGTGCCAGCAGCTTGAAGGGGACTGCCTGGGAGACCCAGTACTTC	CASSLKGTAWETQYF
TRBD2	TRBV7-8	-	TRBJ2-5	TGTGCCAGCAGCTTAGTGGGGGGGCAAGAGACCCAGTACTTC	CASSLVGGQETQYF
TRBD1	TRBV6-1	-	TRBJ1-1	TGTGCCAGCACCAGACAGGGCCTGAACACTGAAGCTTTCTTT	CASTRQGLNTEAFF
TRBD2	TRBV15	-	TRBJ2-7	TGTGCCACCAGCAGAGACTGGAGCGGGAGGACCGCCTACGAGCAGTACTTC	CATSRDWSGRTAYEQYF
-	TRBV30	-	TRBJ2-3	TGTGCCTGGAGTGTACGGGATACGTGGTATTTT	CAWSVRDTWYF
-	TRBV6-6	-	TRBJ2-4	TGTGCCAGCAGTTACGGGCAGTTCCTTCTTCCGGACATTCAGTACTTC	CASSYGQFLLPDIQYF
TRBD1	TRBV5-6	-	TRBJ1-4	TGTGCCAGCAGCTTAGGCTACCCGGGACAGGGGGCTAATGAAAAACTGTTTTTT	CASSLGYPGQGANEKLFF
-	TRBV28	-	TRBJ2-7	TGTGCCAGCAGCAGGGAATCCGAGCAGTACTTC	CASSRESEQYF
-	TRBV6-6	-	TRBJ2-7	TGTGCCAGCAGTTACGATGGGGGGGCTTCATCCGAGCAGTACTTC	CASSYDGGASSEQYF
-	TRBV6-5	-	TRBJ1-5	TGTGCCAGCAGTTACTCCGGGAATGATCAGCCCCAGCATTTT	CASSYSGNDQPQHF
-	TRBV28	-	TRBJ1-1	TGTGCCAGCAGTTTTAGGGTCAGGGACACTGAAGCTTTCTTT	CASSFRVRDTEAFF
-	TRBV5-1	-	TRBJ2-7	TGCGCCAGCAGCAACCCTGGAGAATCCTACGAGCAGTACTTC	CASSNPGESYEQYF